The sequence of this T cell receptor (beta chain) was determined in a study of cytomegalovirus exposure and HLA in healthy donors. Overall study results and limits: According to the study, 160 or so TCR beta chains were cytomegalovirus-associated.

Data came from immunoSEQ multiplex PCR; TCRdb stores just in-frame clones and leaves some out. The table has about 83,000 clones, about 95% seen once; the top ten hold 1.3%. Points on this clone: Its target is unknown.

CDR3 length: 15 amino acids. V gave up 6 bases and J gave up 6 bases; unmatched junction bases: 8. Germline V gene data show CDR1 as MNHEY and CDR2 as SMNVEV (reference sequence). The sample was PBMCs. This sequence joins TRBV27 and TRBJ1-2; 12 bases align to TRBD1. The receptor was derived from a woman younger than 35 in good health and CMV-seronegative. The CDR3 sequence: CASRSLGQGAHGYTF. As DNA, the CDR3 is TGTGCCAGCAGGTCGCTGGGACAGGGGGCTCATGGCTACACCTTC.